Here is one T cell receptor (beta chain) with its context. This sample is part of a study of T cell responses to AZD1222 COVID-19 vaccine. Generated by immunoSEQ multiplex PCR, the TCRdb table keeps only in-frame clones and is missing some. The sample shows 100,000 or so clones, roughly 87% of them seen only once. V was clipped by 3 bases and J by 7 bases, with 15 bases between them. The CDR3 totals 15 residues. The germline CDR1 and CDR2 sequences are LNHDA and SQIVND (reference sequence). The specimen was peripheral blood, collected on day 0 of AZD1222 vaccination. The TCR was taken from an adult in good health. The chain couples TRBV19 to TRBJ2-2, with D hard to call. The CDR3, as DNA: TGTGCCAGTAGTATCGGTAGGCACTTAAGCGGGGAGCTGTTTTTT. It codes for CASSIGRHLSGELFF.